This T cell receptor (beta chain) emerged from a study of blood T cell repertoires in COVID-19. Repertoires were generated with immunoSEQ multiplex PCR, while TCRdb's copy carries only in-frame clones and drops some. The table shows more than 85,000 clones, with approximately 88% occurring only once. The CDR3 consists of 17 residues. Germline CDR1 reads SGDLS; CDR2 reads YYNGEE. After removal of 0 bases from V and 3 bases from J, the junction contained 7 bases not matched to a gene. The sequenced sample was peripheral blood. The receptor was derived from a woman in her seventies with acute or convalescent COVID-19. The chain couples TRBV9 to TRBJ2-1, with 9 bases aligning to TRBD2. Written as DNA, the CDR3 is TGTGCCAGCAGCGTAGTAAGTGCAGCGGGAGGCTACAATGAGCAGTTCTTC. It specifies CASSVVSAAGGYNEQFF.